This T cell receptor (beta chain) was sequenced in a study of response to subunit inactivated influenza vaccine. General study points: Each seasonal influenza vaccination recruits few new T cells, the authors suggested.

Each CDR3 protein gets one entry after TCRdb re-called the RT-PCR reads with MiXCR. The sample includes roughly 500,000 distinct CDR3 sequences, approximately 17% of them seen just once. This clonotype was counted ten times or more. Its specificity is not known. The V gene lost 4 bases and the J gene lost 0 bases, with 9 bases spanning the gap. Per the germline V gene, CDR1 is SGHRS and CDR2 is YFSETQ. The CDR3 has 14 amino acids. The specimen was CD4+ T cells sorted from PBMCs, collected 23 to 25 months after vaccination. The genes are TRBV5-1 and TRBJ2-3, with TRBD2 as a possible D gene (5 bases). This receptor was obtained from a man between 50 and 69 years old who received an inactivated influenza vaccine. The CDR3: CASSLGSSTDTQYF. CDR3 bases: TGCGCCAGCAGCCTAGGGAGTAGCACAGATACGCAGTATTTT.